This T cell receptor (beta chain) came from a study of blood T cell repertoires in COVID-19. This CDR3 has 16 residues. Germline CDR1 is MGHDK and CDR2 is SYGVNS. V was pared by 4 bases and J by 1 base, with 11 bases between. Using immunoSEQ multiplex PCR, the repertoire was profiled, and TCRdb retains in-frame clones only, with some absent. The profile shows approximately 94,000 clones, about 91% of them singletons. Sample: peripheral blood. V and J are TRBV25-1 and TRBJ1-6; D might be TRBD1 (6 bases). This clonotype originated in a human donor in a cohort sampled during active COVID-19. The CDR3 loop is CASSVPGESYNSPLHF. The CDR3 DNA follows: TGTGCCAGCAGTGTTCCAGGGGAGTCCTATAATTCACCCCTCCACTTT.